The 30 T cell receptor beta chains below were found in one sample sequenced in a study of cytomegalovirus exposure and HLA in healthy donors. TCRdb's table, derived via immunoSEQ multiplex PCR, lists solely in-frame clones and lacks some. The table records 200,000 to 250,000 clones, about 89% of them present only once. The sequencing input was PBMCs. These receptors originate from a young woman in good health and CMV-seronegative.

V gene TRBV5-1 combines with J gene TRBJ2-5; 7 bases are a match to TRBD1. The CDR3 has 15 amino acids. Germline assignment: CDR1 SGHRS and CDR2 YFSETQ. J lost 1 base, V lost 0 bases, and 3 bases had no gene match. The CDR3 bases are TGCGCCAGCAGCTTGGAGGACAGGACCCAAGAGACCCAGTACTTC. Amino acid sequence: CASSLEDRTQETQYF.

V usage is TRBV15 and J usage is TRBJ2-7; D may be TRBD1 (5 bases). CDR3 length: 18 amino acids. V lost 0 bases to trimming and J lost 2 bases, with 20 bases between them. Looked up from germline, CDR1 is LNHNV and CDR2 is YYDKDF (reference sequence). CDR3 region: CATSRDAGSALRPYEQYF. CDR3 nucleotides: TGTGCCACCAGCAGAGATGCAGGGTCTGCTTTACGGCCCTACGAGCAGTACTTC.

This sequence joins TRBV11-2 and TRBJ1-5; D perhaps matches TRBD1 (5 bases). This CDR3 spans 14 amino acids. CDR1 and CDR2 (germline): SGHAT, FQNNGV. V was trimmed by 5 bases and J by 3 bases, leaving 11 bases between them. The CDR3, as DNA: TGTGCCAGCAGCCGCGACAGAGCCAATCAGCCCCAGCATTTT. Protein product: CASSRDRANQPQHF.

This chain joins TRBV10-3 and TRBJ2-5; 11 bases agree with TRBD2. CDR1 is ENHRY and CDR2 is SYGVKD in the germline V gene. The V gene end was trimmed by 11 bases and the J gene end by 0 bases; junction bases not matched to a gene: 2. The CDR3 totals 13 residues. CDR3 nucleotides: TGTGCCTCGGGACTAGCGGACCAAGAGACCCAGTACTTC. Its translation: CASGLADQETQYF.

The chain's CDR3 is CASSYGRTGETDTQYF. CDR3 coding DNA: TGTGCCAGCAGTTATGGACGGACAGGGGAAACAGATACGCAGTATTTT. The chain has TRBV6-5 and TRBJ2-3, with 9 bases fitting TRBD1. Germline V lookup: CDR1 MNHEY, CDR2 SVGAGI. The CDR3 totals 16 residues. J gave up 3 bases and V 3 bases, and 7 bases lay outside the gene matches.

The chain links TRBV28 to TRBJ2-6; no clear D. Trimming took off 6 bases at V and 0 bases at J, with 18 bases between the two ends. This CDR3 is 18 amino acids long. CDR1 is MDHEN, CDR2 SYDVKM, per germline. As DNA, the CDR3 is TGTGCCAGCAGGGCTACTGCCGCGGCTAGCTCTGGGGCCAACGTCCTGACTTTC. This sequence encodes CASRATAAASSGANVLTF.

V usage is TRBV6-6 and J usage is TRBJ1-6, with D perhaps matching TRBD1 (6 bases). From germline, CDR1 is MNHNY and CDR2 SVGAGI (reference sequence). The V end lost 6 bases, the J end lost 5 bases, and 14 bases lay between the germline ends. The CDR3 sequence is 15 residues long. The CDR3 reads CASRLGGHNNSPLHF. In nucleotides, the CDR3 is TGTGCCAGCAGACTTGGGGGACATAATAATTCACCCCTCCACTTT.

This clone occurred once. The chain employs TRBV6-7 and TRBJ1-2; 7 bases map to TRBD1. TRBV6-7 is annotated as an ORF whose role is uncertain. After removal of 0 bases from V and 8 bases from J, the junction contained 9 bases not matched to a gene. The CDR3 has 15 residues. CDR3 region: CASSYSGQVEEGYTF. The CDR3 region has the DNA TGTGCCAGCAGTTACTCCGGACAGGTAGAGGAGGGCTACACCTTC.

The CDR3 protein is CASSQALAGALNGYTF. As DNA, the CDR3 is TGTGCCAGCAGCCAAGCCCTCGCAGGGGCGCTGAATGGCTACACCTTC. V gene TRBV14 combines with J gene TRBJ1-2; tentative D call: TRBD1 (6 bases). V lost 1 base, J lost 6 bases, and 18 bases lay in between. The CDR3 is made up of 16 amino acids. CDR1 is SGHDN and CDR2 is FVKESK in the germline V gene.

The J gene is TRBJ1-2, the V gene TRBV5-1; 9 nucleotides line up with TRBD1. The V segment lost 0 bases and the J segment 5 bases; nucleotides outside the gene matches: 5. Germline CDR1 SGHRS, CDR2 YFSETQ. There are 15 residues in the CDR3. This CDR3 is CASSLALGTGYGYTF. The CDR3 DNA reads as TGCGCCAGCAGCTTGGCCCTTGGGACAGGGTATGGCTACACCTTC.

The V gene is TRBV7-8, the J gene TRBJ2-1, with TRBD1 matching 7 bases. Germline V gene sequence: CDR1 SGHVS, CDR2 FQNEAQ. J lost 6 bases, V lost 1 base, and 6 bases had no gene match. The CDR3 totals 15 residues. The CDR3 nucleotides are TGTGCCAGCAGCTTAGATAGGGGGCCTTTCAATGAGCAGTTCTTC. Protein sequence: CASSLDRGPFNEQFF.

This chain connects TRBV18 to TRBJ1-3; a weak D match, TRBD1 (5 bases). Trimming pared 3 bases from V and 2 bases from J, leaving 8 bases between. CDR1 KGHSH and CDR2 LQKENI come from the germline V gene. CDR3 length equals 14 residues. CDR3 nucleotide sequence: TGTGCCAGCTCACCCCGACAGACTGGAAACACCATATATTTT. This gives the protein CASSPRQTGNTIYF.

The chain's CDR3 is CASSLQGDWYGGQPQHF. The CDR3 DNA reads as TGTGCCAGCAGTTTGCAGGGGGATTGGTATGGGGGTCAGCCCCAGCATTTT. The J gene is TRBJ1-5, the V gene TRBV28; TRBD1 agrees at 7 bases. V was pared by 3 bases and J by 6 bases, with 14 bases of the junction left unmatched. The CDR3 sequence is 17 residues long. Germline CDR1 and CDR2: MDHEN and SYDVKM.

The chain couples TRBV30 to TRBJ2-1; 8 nucleotides line up with TRBD2. Germline assignment: CDR1 GTSNPN and CDR2 SVGIG (reference sequence). This CDR3 comprises 13 residues. The trim removed 8 bases at V and 6 bases at J, leaving 9 bases unmatched. This CDR3 is CAHQREISNEQFF. The CDR3 bases are TGTGCCCACCAGCGGGAGATAAGCAATGAGCAGTTCTTC.

This sequence joins TRBV5-6 and TRBJ2-7; no definite D call. V gave up 5 bases and J gave up 4 bases, with 10 bases separating them. This CDR3 is 12 amino acids long. The germline V gene encodes CDR1 SGHDT and CDR2 YYEEEE. This chain's CDR3 is CASSRERYEQYF. The CDR3 coding sequence is TGTGCCAGCAGTCGTGAGAGATACGAGCAGTACTTC.

This chain links TRBV2 with TRBJ2-5, with 8 bases that match TRBD2. The germline CDR1 and CDR2 sequences are SNHLY and FYNNEI. The CDR3 spans 16 residues. J lost 7 bases, V lost 4 bases, and 14 bases had no gene match. The CDR3: CASSVRLAPGKGTQYF. The CDR3 DNA follows: TGTGCCAGCAGTGTGCGACTAGCGCCCGGGAAGGGGACCCAGTACTTC.

The rearrangement uses TRBV5-1 and TRBJ2-1, with D maybe TRBD2 (6 bases). V dropped 4 bases and J dropped 10 bases, with 21 bases sitting between them. The CDR3 consists of 15 residues. The germline gives CDR1 SGHRS, CDR2 YFSETQ. In nucleotides, the CDR3 is TGCGCCAGCAGCGGGACGGCGGGAAGGGGTTCGGAGCAGTTCTTC. This translates into CASSGTAGRGSEQFF.

Comment on this clone: One junction end does not reproduce the germline sequence, and a read error may be involved. This rearrangement joins TRBV30 to TRBJ2-1; no clear D. The germline gives CDR1 GTSNPN, CDR2 SVGIG (reference sequence). CDR3 length equals 13 residues. The CDR3 reads CAWSDFSDNEQFF. DNA for the CDR3: TGTGCCTGGAGTGATTTCTCCGACAATGAGCAGTTCTTC.

This sequence joins TRBV4-1 and TRBJ1-5; D is possibly TRBD1 (5 bases). The CDR3 consists of 19 residues. With 2 bases removed from V and 0 bases from J, the gap between germline ends came to 20 bases. Germline values: CDR1 MGHRA, CDR2 YSYEKL. In nucleotides, the CDR3 is TGCGCCAGCAGCCAACCTGCCAGCACGACAGCTTATAGCAATCAGCCCCAGCATTTT. Amino acid sequence: CASSQPASTTAYSNQPQHF.

This clone was picked up a small number of times. The J gene is TRBJ2-2, the V gene TRBV7-3, with TRBD1 identical over 7 bases. The CDR3 totals 14 residues. Germline V gene lookup returns CDR1 SGHTA and CDR2 FQGTGA. Germline trimming cut 2 bases from V and 4 bases from J; bases unmatched to any gene: 1. The CDR3 spells CASSLSGGTGELFF. The CDR3, as DNA: TGTGCCAGCAGCTTATCAGGGGGCACCGGGGAGCTGTTTTTT.

The genes are TRBV7-3 and TRBJ1-1, with TRBD1 matching 8 bases. The CDR3 has 12 amino acids. Germline V gene lookup returns CDR1 SGHTA and CDR2 FQGTGA. Trimming removed 5 bases from V and 7 bases from J; junction bases left unmatched: 3. CDR3: CASSTQGGEAFF. As DNA, the CDR3 is TGTGCCAGCAGCACACAGGGGGGTGAAGCTTTCTTT. The full variable domain, in which reference TRBV7-3 and TRBJ1-1 provide the parts outside the CDR3, is GAGVSQTPSNKVTEKGKYVELRCDPISGHTALYWYRQSLGQGPEFLIYFQGTGAADDSGLPNDRFFAVRPEGSVSTLKIQRTERGDSAVYLCASSTQGGEAFFGQGTRLTVV.

This chain joins TRBV6-1 and TRBJ1-5, with D possibly TRBD1 on 6 matching bases. The V and J ends lost 1 base and 6 bases respectively, with 13 bases between them. The CDR3 totals 15 residues. The germline gives CDR1 MNHNS, CDR2 SASEGT. The CDR3 bases are TGTGCCAGCAGTGAAGTGTGGCAGGGGATTCAGCCCCAGCATTTT. It specifies CASSEVWQGIQPQHF.

The chain uses TRBV2 and TRBJ2-7, with D possibly matching TRBD1 (6 bases). The germline V gene has CDR1 SNHLY and CDR2 FYNNEI. The CDR3 is made up of 15 amino acids. V was cut by 7 bases and J by 3 bases, with 19 bases left in between. For the CDR3, the DNA is TGTGCCAGCAAACCCGCCACCGGACAGTACTACGAGCAGTACTTC. It codes for CASKPATGQYYEQYF. The full variable domain, in which reference TRBV2 and TRBJ2-7 provide the parts outside the CDR3, is EPEVTQTPSHQVTQMGQEVILRCVPISNHLYFYWYRQILGQKVEFLVSFYNNEISEKSEIFDDQFSVERPDGSNFTLKIRSTKLEDSAMYFCASKPATGQYYEQYFGPGTRLTVT.

V usage is TRBV7-8 and J usage is TRBJ2-1, with 7 bases fitting TRBD2. The CDR3 loop spans 14 amino acids. V shed 5 bases and J 6 bases; nucleotides not matched to a gene: 7. The germline V gene has CDR1 SGHVS and CDR2 FQNEAQ. DNA for the CDR3: TGTGCCAGCAGCCGGGCGACTAGCAGCAATGAGCAGTTCTTC. It specifies CASSRATSSNEQFF.

The chain carries TRBV19 and TRBJ1-6; 9 bases are a match to TRBD1. The junction had 3 bases not matched to a gene; V was cut back by 5 bases and J by 7 bases. CDR3 length equals 14 residues. CDR1 is LNHDA and CDR2 is SQIVND in the germline V gene (reference sequence). Written as DNA, the CDR3 is TGTGCCAGTAGTTCCGGGACAGGGAATTCACCCCTCCACTTT. It is translated as CASSSGTGNSPLHF.

The gene calls are TRBV6-6 and TRBJ2-1; D remains ambiguous. Germline CDR1 is MNHNY and CDR2 is SVGAGI (reference sequence). Trimming cost V 7 bases and J 8 bases, with 9 bases left between them. The CDR3 spans 11 residues. The CDR3 sequence: CASTEAYEQFF. CDR3 coding DNA: TGTGCCAGCACAGAAGCGTATGAGCAGTTCTTC.

The rearrangement links TRBV5-6 to TRBJ2-7, with D possibly matching TRBD2 (5 bases). The CDR3 is 13 amino acids. CDR1 and CDR2 (germline): SGHDT, YYEEEE. The ends were cut back, 0 bases at V and 6 bases at J, with 10 bases in the middle. CDR3 sequence: CASSLGTASEQYF. The CDR3 nucleotides read TGTGCCAGCAGCTTGGGGACTGCTAGCGAGCAGTACTTC.

This clone appeared a few times. The V and J genes are TRBV2 and TRBJ2-1; D is possibly TRBD2 (5 bases). Germline V gene lookup returns CDR1 SNHLY and CDR2 FYNNEI. The CDR3 consists of 15 residues. Trimming removed 3 bases from V and 7 bases from J, with 16 bases in between. CDR3 sequence: CASSDLSGFGNEQFF. The CDR3 DNA sequence: TGTGCCAGCAGTGACCTGAGCGGTTTTGGGAATGAGCAGTTCTTC.

The chain combines TRBV5-1 with TRBJ2-3; no clear D. V dropped 4 bases and J dropped 1 base, with 13 bases sitting between them. The CDR3 has 15 residues. In germline, CDR1 is SGHRS, CDR2 YFSETQ. The CDR3 reads CASSPRGARTDTQYF. The CDR3 region has the DNA TGCGCCAGCAGCCCGCGCGGTGCTCGCACAGATACGCAGTATTTT.

In this sample, this clone turned up once. The rearrangement links TRBV28 to TRBJ2-1; the match to TRBD1 covers 9 bases. Germline CDR1 reads MDHEN; CDR2 reads SYDVKM. V shed 6 bases and J 9 bases; nucleotides not matched to a gene: 6. The CDR3 sequence is 13 residues long. CDR3 sequence reads: CASRTGGVGEQFF. As DNA, the CDR3 is TGTGCCAGCAGGACAGGGGGGGTCGGTGAGCAGTTCTTC.